The source of this TCR beta chain is a study of vaccination effects on CD4 cells after COVID-19. This table comes from immunoSEQ multiplex PCR, and its TCRdb copy is limited to in-frame clones, with some not included. Altogether approximately 30,000 clones are present, about four fifths being singletons, with the ten largest covering approximately 31%. Worth noting for this clone: Its target is unknown.

Under the ViraFEST assay, PBMC were stimulated with viral peptide pools so that antigen-specific CD4+ T cells expanded. Sequencing was performed afterwards. With more than 9 days of culture completed, CD4+ T cells were isolated. The study found no prior SARS-CoV-2 infection in the vaccine recipients, who tested negative for nucleocapsid antibodies. Germline lookup yields CDR1 SQVTM and CDR2 ANQGSEA. V dropped 7 bases and J dropped 3 bases, with 10 bases sitting between them. The CDR3 totals 11 residues. The chain has TRBV29-1 and TRBJ2-7; D ambiguous. The sequences come from CD4+ T cells from PBMCs cultured with SARS-CoV-2 spike peptides, collected before COVID-19 vaccination. The clonotype originates from a human donor who received a COVID-19 vaccine. Written as DNA, the CDR3 is TGCAGCGGGGGTAGGGTCTACGAGCAGTACTTC. Protein: CSGGRVYEQYF.